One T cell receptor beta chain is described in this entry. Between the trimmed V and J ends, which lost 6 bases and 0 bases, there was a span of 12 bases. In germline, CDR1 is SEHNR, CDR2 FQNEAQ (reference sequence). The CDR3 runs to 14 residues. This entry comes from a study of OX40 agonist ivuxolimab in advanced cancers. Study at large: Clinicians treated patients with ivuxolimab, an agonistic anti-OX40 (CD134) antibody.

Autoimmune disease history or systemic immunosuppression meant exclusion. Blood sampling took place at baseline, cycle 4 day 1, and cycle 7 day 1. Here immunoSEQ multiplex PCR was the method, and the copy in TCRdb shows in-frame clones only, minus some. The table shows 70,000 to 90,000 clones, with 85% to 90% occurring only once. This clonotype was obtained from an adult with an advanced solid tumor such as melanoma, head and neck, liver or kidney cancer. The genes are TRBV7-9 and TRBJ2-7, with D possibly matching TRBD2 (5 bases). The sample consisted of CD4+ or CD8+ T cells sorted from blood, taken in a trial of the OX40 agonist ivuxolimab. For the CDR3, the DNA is TGTGCCAGCAGTTACTTCGGGGACTCCTACGAGCAGTACTTC. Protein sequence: CASSYFGDSYEQYF.